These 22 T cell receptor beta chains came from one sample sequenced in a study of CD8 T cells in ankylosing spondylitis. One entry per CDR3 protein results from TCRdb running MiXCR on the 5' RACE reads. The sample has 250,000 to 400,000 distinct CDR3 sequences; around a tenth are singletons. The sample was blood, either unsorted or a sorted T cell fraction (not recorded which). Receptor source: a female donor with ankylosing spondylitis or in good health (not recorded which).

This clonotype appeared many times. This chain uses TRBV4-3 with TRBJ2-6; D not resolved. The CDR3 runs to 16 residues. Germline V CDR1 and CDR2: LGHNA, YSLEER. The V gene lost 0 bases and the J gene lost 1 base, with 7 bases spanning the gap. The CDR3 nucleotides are TGCGCCAGCAGCCAAGATTTAGGGTCTGGGGCCAACGTCCTGACTTTC. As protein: CASSQDLGSGANVLTF.

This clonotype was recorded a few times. CDR3 nucleotide sequence: TGTGCCATCATGGGGGACAGCCAAGAGACCCAGTACTTC. It yields the protein CAIMGDSQETQYF. The J gene is TRBJ2-5, the V gene TRBV10-3; 7 bases align to TRBD1. The germline V gene has CDR1 ENHRY and CDR2 SYGVKD. This CDR3 has 13 residues. Trimming took 7 bases from V and 1 from J; bases not matched to a gene: 3.

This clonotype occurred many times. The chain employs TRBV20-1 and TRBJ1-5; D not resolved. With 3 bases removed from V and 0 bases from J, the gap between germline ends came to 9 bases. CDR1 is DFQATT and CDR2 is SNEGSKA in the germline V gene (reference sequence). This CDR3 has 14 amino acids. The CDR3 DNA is TGCAGTGCTAGTGAAGGGTCTAGCAATCAGCCCCAGCATTTT. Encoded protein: CSASEGSSNQPQHF.

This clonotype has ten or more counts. The CDR3: CASSGIGSYNEQFF. The CDR3 DNA reads as TGTGCCAGCAGCGGGATCGGCTCCTACAATGAGCAGTTCTTC. J is TRBJ2-1 and V is TRBV7-6; D not certain. The ends were cut back, 5 bases at V and 0 bases at J, with 8 bases in the middle. Germline CDR1 reads SGHVS; CDR2 reads FNYEAQ. This CDR3 has 14 amino acids.

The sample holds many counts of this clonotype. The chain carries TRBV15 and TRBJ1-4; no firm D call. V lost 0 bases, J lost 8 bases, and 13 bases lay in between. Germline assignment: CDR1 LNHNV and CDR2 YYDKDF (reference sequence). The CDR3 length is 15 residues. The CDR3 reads CATSRDAGEREKLFF. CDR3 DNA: TGTGCCACCAGCAGAGATGCGGGAGAGAGAGAAAAACTGTTTTTT.

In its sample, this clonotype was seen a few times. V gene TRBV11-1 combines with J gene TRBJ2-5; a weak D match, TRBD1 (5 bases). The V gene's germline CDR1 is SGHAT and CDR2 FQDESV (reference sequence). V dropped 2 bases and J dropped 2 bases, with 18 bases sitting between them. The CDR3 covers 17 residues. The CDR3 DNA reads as TGTGCCAGCAGCTTACGAGGCCCCGACAGCCTTCAAGAGACCCAGTACTTC. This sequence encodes CASSLRGPDSLQETQYF.

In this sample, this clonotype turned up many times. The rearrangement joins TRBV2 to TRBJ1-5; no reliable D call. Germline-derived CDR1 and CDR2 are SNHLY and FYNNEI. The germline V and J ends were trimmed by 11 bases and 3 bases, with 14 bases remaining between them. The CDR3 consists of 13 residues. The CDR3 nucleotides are TGTGCCTGTCGGATGGACTTCAATCAGCCCCAGCATTTT. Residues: CACRMDFNQPQHF.

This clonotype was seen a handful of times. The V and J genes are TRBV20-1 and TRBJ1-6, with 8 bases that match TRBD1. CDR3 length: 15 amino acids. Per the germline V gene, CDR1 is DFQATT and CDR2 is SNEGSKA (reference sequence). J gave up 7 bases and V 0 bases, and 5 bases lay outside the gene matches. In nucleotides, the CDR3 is TGCAGTGCTAGAGATCGACAGGGGTGGAATTCACCCCTCCACTTT. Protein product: CSARDRQGWNSPLHF.

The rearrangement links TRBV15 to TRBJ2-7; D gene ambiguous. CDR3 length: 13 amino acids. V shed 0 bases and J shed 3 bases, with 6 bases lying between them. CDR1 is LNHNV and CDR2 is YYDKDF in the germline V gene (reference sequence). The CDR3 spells CATSRDGFYEQYF. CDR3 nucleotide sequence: TGTGCCACCAGCAGAGACGGTTTCTACGAGCAGTACTTC. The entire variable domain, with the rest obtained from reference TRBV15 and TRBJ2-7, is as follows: DAMVIQNPRYQVTQFGKPVTLSCSQTLNHNVMYWYQQKSSQAPKLLFHYYDKDFNNEADTPDNFQSRRPNTSFCFLDIRSPGLGDTAMYLCATSRDGFYEQYFGPGTRLTVT.

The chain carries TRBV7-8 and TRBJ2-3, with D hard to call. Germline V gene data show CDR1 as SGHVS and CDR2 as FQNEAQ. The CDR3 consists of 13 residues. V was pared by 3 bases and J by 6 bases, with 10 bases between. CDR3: CASSFPAVDTQYF. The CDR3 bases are TGTGCCAGCAGCTTCCCCGCGGTGGATACGCAGTATTTT.

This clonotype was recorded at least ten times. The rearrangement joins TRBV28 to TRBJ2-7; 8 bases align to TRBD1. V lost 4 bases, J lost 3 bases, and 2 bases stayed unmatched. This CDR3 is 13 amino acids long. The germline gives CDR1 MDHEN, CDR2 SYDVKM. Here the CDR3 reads CASSSDRGYEQYF. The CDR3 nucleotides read TGTGCCAGCAGTTCTGACAGGGGCTACGAGCAGTACTTC.

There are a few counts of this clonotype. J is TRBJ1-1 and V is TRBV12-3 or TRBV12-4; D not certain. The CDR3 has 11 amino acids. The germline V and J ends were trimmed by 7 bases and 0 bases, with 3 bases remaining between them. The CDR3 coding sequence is TGTGCCAGCACCCTGAACACTGAAGCTTTCTTT. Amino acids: CASTLNTEAFF.

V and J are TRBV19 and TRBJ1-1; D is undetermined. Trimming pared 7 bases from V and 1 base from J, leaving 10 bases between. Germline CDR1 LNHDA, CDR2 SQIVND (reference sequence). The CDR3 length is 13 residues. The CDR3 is CASNWNTNTEAFF. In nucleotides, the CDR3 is TGTGCCAGTAATTGGAACACGAACACTGAAGCTTTCTTT.

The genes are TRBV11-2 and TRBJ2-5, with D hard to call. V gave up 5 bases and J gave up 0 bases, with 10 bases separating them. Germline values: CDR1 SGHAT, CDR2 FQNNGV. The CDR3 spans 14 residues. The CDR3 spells CASSPSTYQETQYF. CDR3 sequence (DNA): TGTGCCAGCAGCCCCTCCACCTACCAAGAGACCCAGTACTTC.

The DNA of the CDR3 is TGTGCCAGCAGCTTAGCGCTTGGTAGCGGGGGATTCACAGATACGCAGTATTTT. Translated, it gives CASSLALGSGGFTDTQYF. This chain joins TRBV11-1 and TRBJ2-3, with 9 bases lining up with TRBD2. The CDR3 contains 18 residues. The V segment lost 0 bases and the J segment 2 bases; nucleotides outside the gene matches: 9. Per the germline V gene, CDR1 is SGHAT and CDR2 is FQDESV (reference sequence).

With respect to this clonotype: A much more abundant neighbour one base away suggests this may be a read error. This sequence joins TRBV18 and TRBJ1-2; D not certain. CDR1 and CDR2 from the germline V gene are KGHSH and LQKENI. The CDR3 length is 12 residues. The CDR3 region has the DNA TGTGCCAGCTCACCCATATCCCCTGGCGACACCTTC. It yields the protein CASSPISPGDTF.

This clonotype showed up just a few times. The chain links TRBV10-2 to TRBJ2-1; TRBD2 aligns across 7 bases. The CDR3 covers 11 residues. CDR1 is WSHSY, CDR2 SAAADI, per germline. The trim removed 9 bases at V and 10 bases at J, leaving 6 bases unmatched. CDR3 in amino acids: CASHQGGEQFF. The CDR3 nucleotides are TGCGCCAGTCATCAGGGAGGGGAGCAGTTCTTC.

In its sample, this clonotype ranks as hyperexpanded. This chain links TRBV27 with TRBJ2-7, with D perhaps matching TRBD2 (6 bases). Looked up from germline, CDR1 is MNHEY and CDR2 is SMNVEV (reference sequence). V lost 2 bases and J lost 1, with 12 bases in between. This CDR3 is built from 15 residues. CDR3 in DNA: TGTGCCAGCAGTTTAGCTAGCGCTCAATCCTACGAGCAGTACTTC. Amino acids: CASSLASAQSYEQYF.

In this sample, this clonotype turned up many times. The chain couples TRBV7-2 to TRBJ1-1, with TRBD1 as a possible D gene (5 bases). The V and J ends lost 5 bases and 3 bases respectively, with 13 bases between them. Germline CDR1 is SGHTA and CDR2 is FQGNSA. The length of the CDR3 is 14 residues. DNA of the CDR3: TGTGCCAGCAGCAGCCCAGGGTGGGACACTGAAGCTTTCTTT. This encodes CASSSPGWDTEAFF.

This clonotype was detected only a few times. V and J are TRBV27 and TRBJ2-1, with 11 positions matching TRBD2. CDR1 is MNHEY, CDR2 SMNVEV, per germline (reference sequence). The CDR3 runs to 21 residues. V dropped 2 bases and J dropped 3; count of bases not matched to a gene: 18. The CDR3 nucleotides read TGTGCCAGCAGTTTACGACGAACTAGCGGGGGAGCCCAAACGATCTACAATGAGCAGTTCTTC. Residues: CASSLRRTSGGAQTIYNEQFF.

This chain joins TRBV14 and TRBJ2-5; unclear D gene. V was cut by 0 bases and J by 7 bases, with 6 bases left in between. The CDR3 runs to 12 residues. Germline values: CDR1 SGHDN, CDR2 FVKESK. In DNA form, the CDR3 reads TGTGCCAGCAGCCAAGATCGGAGGACCCAGTACTTC. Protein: CASSQDRRTQYF.

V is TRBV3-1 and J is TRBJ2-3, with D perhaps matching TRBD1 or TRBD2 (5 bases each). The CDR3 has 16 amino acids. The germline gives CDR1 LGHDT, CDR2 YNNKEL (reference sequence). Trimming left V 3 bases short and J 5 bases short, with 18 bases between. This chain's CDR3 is CASSHRAGTSRDTQYF. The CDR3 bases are TGTGCCAGCAGCCACCGCGCCGGGACCTCCAGAGATACGCAGTATTTT.